This is a list of T cell receptor beta chains from one sample in a study of blood T cell repertoires in COVID-19. Sequencing was performed with immunoSEQ multiplex PCR; in TCRdb, only in-frame clones are kept and a portion is missing. Altogether about 160,000 clones are present, 92% being singletons, with the ten largest covering about 4.8%. The sample consisted of peripheral blood. These receptors all come from a man aged 30 to 39 with COVID-19, enrolled during active disease. Each CDR3 is given with its conserved first and last residue. The D gene is left open where the match is weak. Clone size is not always given. Where it is, it says once, few, many or a class for expanded clones.

v_gene	abundance	d_gene	j_gene	CDR3aa	CDR3nt
TRBV7-8	.	.	TRBJ2-5	CASSLGGGRETQYF	TGTGCCAGCAGCTTAGGTGGGGGCAGGGAGACCCAGTACTTC
TRBV7-3	.	TRBD2	TRBJ2-1	CASSSPGTGLKNEQFF	TGTGCCAGCAGCTCCCCCGGGACGGGACTAAAGAATGAGCAGTTCTTC
TRBV27	once	TRBD1	TRBJ1-1	CASSLGTGIMNTEAFF	TGTGCCAGCAGTTTAGGGACAGGGATTATGAACACTGAAGCTTTCTTT
TRBV5-1	.	.	TRBJ1-3	CASSSAPAGPGNTIYF	TGCGCCAGCAGCTCGGCCCCCGCGGGACCTGGAAACACCATATATTTT
TRBV27	.	.	TRBJ1-5	CASSFVGVFQPQHF	TGTGCCAGCAGTTTCGTAGGGGTATTCCAGCCCCAGCATTTT
TRBV29-1	.	.	TRBJ2-7	CSASGEAYEQYF	TGCAGCGCTTCGGGGGAGGCCTACGAGCAGTACTTC
TRBV19	few	.	TRBJ2-7	CASTVMEGYEQYF	TGTGCCAGTACCGTTATGGAGGGCTACGAGCAGTACTTC
TRBV5-5	.	.	TRBJ2-7	CASSGILVWPYEQYF	TGTGCCAGCAGCGGAATTCTAGTGTGGCCCTACGAGCAGTACTTC
TRBV7-3	.	.	TRBJ2-7	CASSQGGGYEQYF	TGTGCCAGCAGCCAAGGAGGCGGCTACGAGCAGTACTTC
TRBV7-9	once	.	TRBJ2-3	CASSPTSGGTDTQYF	TGTGCCAGCAGCCCGACATCGGGGGGCACAGATACGCAGTATTTT
TRBV5-1	.	TRBD1	TRBJ2-2	CASKETGGTTGELFF	TGCGCCAGCAAGGAGACAGGGGGCACCACCGGGGAGCTGTTTTTT
TRBV6-5	.	.	TRBJ1-1	CASSWTEILNTEAFF	TGTGCCAGCAGCTGGACAGAAATCCTGAACACTGAAGCTTTCTTT
TRBV19	.	TRBD1	TRBJ1-2	CASGDRGNKGYTF	TGTGCCAGTGGGGACAGGGGTAATAAGGGCTACACCTTC
TRBV7-9	.	.	TRBJ2-1	CASSLGWGDGSNEQFF	TGTGCCAGCAGCTTAGGTTGGGGGGACGGGAGCAATGAGCAGTTCTTC
TRBV9	once	.	TRBJ1-4	CASSPRGGVSEKLFF	TGTGCCAGCAGCCCCAGAGGAGGGGTTTCCGAAAAACTGTTTTTT
TRBV3-1/TRBV3-2	.	.	TRBJ2-7	CASSPRQGYEQYF	TGTGCCAGCAGCCCCCGGCAGGGCTACGAGCAGTACTTC
TRBV19	once	TRBD1	TRBJ2-2	CASGTGKYTGELFF	TGTGCCAGTGGGACAGGGAAGTACACCGGGGAGCTGTTTTTT
TRBV28	.	.	TRBJ2-1	CASGRGLDNEQFF	TGTGCCAGCGGAAGGGGACTCGACAATGAGCAGTTCTTC
TRBV7-3	.	.	TRBJ1-1	CASSLTGLNTEAFF	TGTGCCAGCAGCTTAACGGGGCTGAACACTGAAGCTTTCTTT
TRBV19	.	TRBD1	TRBJ1-4	CASSQGQTGGGEKLFF	TGTGCCAGTAGTCAAGGCCAGACAGGGGGCGGTGAAAAACTGTTTTTT
TRBV4-3	once	TRBD2	TRBJ2-2	CASSRALAGVGELFF	TGCGCCAGCAGCCGGGCTTTAGCGGGGGTCGGGGAGCTGTTTTTT
TRBV5-1	.	.	TRBJ1-5	CASSPGYRDIMFF	TGCGCCAGCAGCCCCGGCTACCGGGACATAATGTTCTTT
TRBV11-2	.	.	TRBJ2-7	CASSLRLVGGGEQYF	TGTGCCAGCAGCCTAAGACTAGTTGGTGGGGGGGAGCAGTACTTC
TRBV30	.	.	TRBJ1-1	CAWSWGQNTEAFF	TGTGCCTGGAGTTGGGGCCAGAACACTGAAGCTTTCTTT
TRBV5-4	.	TRBD2	TRBJ2-5	CASSLPYLAGGQETQYF	TGTGCCAGCAGCCTCCCCTACCTAGCGGGGGGGCAAGAGACCCAGTACTTC
TRBV5-4	once	.	TRBJ2-1	CASSLPGDYNEQFF	TGTGCCAGCAGCTTACCAGGGGATTACAATGAGCAGTTCTTC
TRBV5-1	.	.	TRBJ1-5	CASSFGTPGGNQPQHF	TGCGCCAGCAGCTTCGGGACTCCCGGGGGCAATCAGCCCCAGCATTTT
TRBV11-2	.	.	TRBJ1-4	CASSPTGNTEKLFF	TGTGCCAGCAGCCCGACAGGAAACACTGAAAAACTGTTTTTT
TRBV11-3	few	TRBD2	TRBJ2-7	CASSSSGNEQYF	TGTGCCAGCAGCTCTAGCGGGAACGAGCAGTACTTC
TRBV7-2	.	TRBD1	TRBJ1-4	CASSLAQGARLEKLFF	TGTGCCAGCAGCTTAGCTCAGGGGGCCCGCCTAGAAAAACTGTTTTTT
TRBV5-1	.	TRBD2	TRBJ2-1	CASSLASGLATYEQFF	TGCGCCAGCAGCTTAGCCTCGGGACTAGCGACCTATGAGCAGTTCTTC
TRBV27	.	.	TRBJ1-3	CASRPAGIGNTIYF	TGTGCCAGCCGCCCTGCAGGGATCGGAAACACCATATATTTT
TRBV19	.	.	TRBJ1-5	CASSIQGPSGDQPQHF	TGTGCCAGTAGTATACAGGGTCCCTCTGGGGATCAGCCCCAGCATTTT
TRBV6-5	.	TRBD1	TRBJ1-1	CASRRIEQGKTEAFF	TGTGCCAGCCGCCGAATAGAACAGGGGAAGACTGAAGCTTTCTTT
TRBV11-2	once	.	TRBJ1-1	CASSLGRGEAFF	TGTGCCAGCAGCTTAGGCAGGGGTGAAGCTTTCTTT
TRBV5-6	.	.	TRBJ1-5	CASSAGGWGGGSPQHF	TGTGCCAGCAGCGCGGGAGGATGGGGGGGAGGATCTCCCCAGCATTTT
TRBV5-6	.	TRBD1	TRBJ2-5	CASSSLGQVETQYF	TGTGCCAGCAGCTCTTTGGGACAGGTAGAGACCCAGTACTTC
TRBV6-2/TRBV6-3	.	.	TRBJ2-3	CASSYTTRTDTQYF	TGTGCCAGCAGTTATACGACTAGAACAGATACGCAGTATTTT
TRBV7-2	.	TRBD1	TRBJ2-7	CASSPGQGHDEQYF	TGTGCCAGCAGCCCGGGACAGGGGCATGACGAGCAGTACTTC